These 31 T cell receptor beta chains came from one sample sequenced in a study of vaccination effects on CD4 cells after COVID-19. ViraFEST used viral peptide pools to expand antigen-specific CD4+ T cells before sequencing. Researchers isolated CD4+ T cells once about eleven days of culture had elapsed. Vaccine recipients, nucleocapsid antibody negative, had no prior SARS-CoV-2 infection. Antigens for these TCRs are unknown. TCRdb's table, derived via immunoSEQ multiplex PCR, lists solely in-frame clones and lacks some. This table has about 24,000 clones, 74% appearing once. The material was CD4+ T cells from PBMCs cultured with SARS-CoV-2 spike peptides, obtained before COVID-19 vaccination. Every receptor here comes from a human donor who received a COVID-19 vaccine.

V gene TRBV4-2 combines with J gene TRBJ1-2; perhaps TRBD1 as D (5 bases). V was trimmed by 0 bases and J by 4 bases, leaving 15 bases between them. The CDR3 has 16 residues. Germline-derived CDR1 and CDR2 are LGHNA and YNFKEQ. In DNA form, the CDR3 reads TGTGCCAGCAGCCAAGATCCCGGGGCACCAGCCTATGGCTACACCTTC. Translating gives CASSQDPGAPAYGYTF.

The rearrangement links TRBV3-1 (or the pseudogene TRBV3-2) to TRBJ2-1; the D gene is possibly TRBD2 (7 bases). Trimming pared 0 bases from V and 1 base from J, leaving 16 bases between. Germline CDR1 reads LGHDT; CDR2 reads YNNKEL (reference sequence). The CDR3 contains 18 residues. The CDR3 nucleotides read TGTGCCAGCAGCCAAGATCGAGAGGGGGGGCAGTCCTACAATGAGCAGTTCTTC. As protein: CASSQDREGGQSYNEQFF.

V and J are TRBV27 and TRBJ1-2, with D possibly matching TRBD1 (6 bases). This CDR3 is built from 14 residues. Per the germline V gene, CDR1 is MNHEY and CDR2 is SMNVEV (reference sequence). V was shortened by 3 bases and J by 3 bases, with 11 bases between the two germline ends. CDR3 DNA: TGTGCCAGCAGTTTTTTACAGGGAGACTATGGCTACACCTTC. It codes for CASSFLQGDYGYTF.

The rearrangement joins TRBV18 to TRBJ2-5; D is uncertain. This CDR3 spans 11 amino acids. The V end lost 5 bases, the J end lost 2 bases, and 3 bases lay between the germline ends. Looked up from germline, CDR1 is KGHSH and CDR2 is LQKENI. The CDR3 DNA reads as TGTGCCAGCTCAGGGCAAGAGACCCAGTACTTC. It codes for CASSGQETQYF. Full variable domain (rest looked up from reference TRBV18 and TRBJ2-5): NAGVMQNPRHLVRRRGQEARLRCSPMKGHSHVYWYRQLPEEGLKFMVYLQKENIIDESGMPKERFSAEFPKEGPSILRIQQVVRGDSAAYFCASSGQETQYFGPGTRLLVL.

The chain employs TRBV9 and TRBJ2-3; TRBD2 matches 8 bases. The germline CDR1 and CDR2 sequences are SGDLS and YYNGEE. J gave up 3 bases and V 4 bases, and 10 bases lay outside the gene matches. The CDR3 sequence is 16 residues long. The CDR3 sequence: CASSFTTGGRTDTQYF. The CDR3 DNA reads as TGTGCCAGCAGCTTCACAACGGGAGGGCGGACAGATACGCAGTATTTT.

This chain joins TRBV21-1 and TRBJ1-5; the table calls TRBD1, which could not be checked here. TRBV21-1 is labeled a pseudogene. This CDR3 has 16 residues. The CDR3 DNA follows: TGTGCCAGCAGCAAGAAGAACAGGGGGCGCGCTCAGCCCCAGCATTTT. Encoded protein: CASSKKNRGRAQPQHF.

The chain is built from TRBV30 and TRBJ1-5; no definite D call. CDR3 size: 14 residues. Germline values: CDR1 GTSNPN, CDR2 SVGIG (reference sequence). Trimming pared 1 base from V and 3 bases from J, leaving 10 bases between. This chain's CDR3 is CAWSGIQNNQPQHF. The CDR3 DNA sequence: TGTGCCTGGAGTGGTATACAAAACAATCAGCCCCAGCATTTT.

This clone is judged medium-sized. V gene TRBV6-5 combines with J gene TRBJ2-7, with a weak D call TRBD2 (7 bases). V was cut by 1 base and J by 7 bases, with 20 bases left in between. CDR3 length equals 16 residues. Germline V gene sequence: CDR1 MNHEY, CDR2 SVGAGI. The CDR3 DNA sequence: TGTGCCAGCAGTTACTGGGCGGGGGACACGAGAGGAGAGCAGTACTTC. This sequence encodes CASSYWAGDTRGEQYF.

In its sample, this clone was seen a few times. The rearrangement links TRBV18 to TRBJ2-2; D is unresolved. The CDR3 loop spans 15 amino acids. V was clipped by 0 bases and J by 7 bases, with 12 bases between them. The germline V gene encodes CDR1 KGHSH and CDR2 LQKENI. The CDR3 DNA sequence: TGTGCCAGCTCACCACCGGTGCCGCCAAGCGGGGAGCTGTTTTTT. Encoded protein: CASSPPVPPSGELFF.

V usage is TRBV18 and J usage is TRBJ1-5; the D gene is possibly TRBD1 (6 bases). The CDR3 is 13 residues long. The germline V gene encodes CDR1 KGHSH and CDR2 LQKENI. The V and J ends lost 3 bases and 7 bases respectively, with 10 bases between them. CDR3 sequence reads: CASSPPGAQPQHF. CDR3 in DNA: TGTGCCAGCTCACCCCCGGGGGCACAGCCCCAGCATTTT.

The J gene is TRBJ1-4, the V gene TRBV6-5, with 8 bases identical to TRBD1. V was pared by 2 bases and J by 8 bases, with 10 bases of the junction left unmatched. CDR1 MNHEY and CDR2 SVGAGI come from the germline V gene. The CDR3 runs 16 residues. The CDR3 DNA follows: TGTGCCAGCAGTTACCCACAATCAGGGGGCGCGGAAAAACTGTTTTTT. It codes for CASSYPQSGGAEKLFF.

Only a few counts were recorded for this clone. The gene calls are TRBV4-1 and TRBJ1-2, with D tentatively TRBD1 (5 bases). Germline V CDR1 and CDR2: MGHRA, YSYEKL. CDR3 length: 15 amino acids. V lost 2 bases, J lost 1 base, and 11 bases lay in between. The CDR3 protein is CASSQNTGVNYGYTF. The CDR3, as DNA: TGCGCCAGCAGCCAAAATACAGGAGTTAACTATGGCTACACCTTC.

This clone appeared once. The V gene is TRBV6-5, the J gene TRBJ1-5; D not resolved. The CDR3 totals 12 residues. V was shortened by 6 bases and J by 6 bases, with 9 bases between the two germline ends. Per germline, CDR1 MNHEY and CDR2 SVGAGI. CDR3: CASRGPGQPQHF. The CDR3 DNA is TGTGCCAGCAGAGGACCAGGTCAGCCCCAGCATTTT.

V gene TRBV2 combines with J gene TRBJ1-3; D gene uncertain. CDR3 size: 14 residues. Trimming shortened V by 1 base and J by 2 bases, and 6 bases separated the two germline ends. Germline lookup yields CDR1 SNHLY and CDR2 FYNNEI. The CDR3 spells CASSEGVAGNTIYF. DNA for the CDR3: TGTGCCAGCAGTGAAGGGGTGGCTGGAAACACCATATATTTT.

Concerning this clone itself: Other DNA sequences of this sample code for an identical CDR3. This chain uses TRBV11-1 with TRBJ2-5, with 11 bases fitting TRBD1. The CDR3 is 14 amino acids. V dropped 5 bases and J dropped 6; count of bases not matched to a gene: 5. CDR1 and CDR2 from the germline V gene are SGHAT and FQDESV (reference sequence). CDR3 coding DNA: TGTGCCAGCAGCCTGGGACAGGGGGTAAAGACCCAGTACTTC. Protein sequence: CASSLGQGVKTQYF.

The chain carries TRBV3-1 (or the pseudogene TRBV3-2) and TRBJ2-7; 12 bases map to TRBD2. The CDR3 has 16 residues. Trimming removed 1 base from V and 7 bases from J; junction bases left unmatched: 8. CDR1 and CDR2 (germline): LGHDT, YNNKEL (reference sequence). The CDR3 reads CASSQGQTSGGREQYF. In nucleotides, the CDR3 is TGTGCCAGCAGCCAAGGACAGACTAGCGGGGGCCGGGAGCAGTACTTC.

This chain uses TRBV7-2 with TRBJ2-5; TRBD2 matches 11 bases. This CDR3 spans 18 amino acids. The V gene's germline CDR1 is SGHTA and CDR2 FQGNSA. V trimming: 4 bases; J trimming: 4 bases; junction bases outside the gene matches: 14. The CDR3 loop reads CASSSRLAGRPRGETQYF. In DNA form, the CDR3 reads TGTGCCAGCAGCTCAAGACTAGCGGGACGACCGCGAGGAGAGACCCAGTACTTC.

This chain joins TRBV7-8 and TRBJ2-1; 7 nucleotides match TRBD2. Germline assignment: CDR1 SGHVS and CDR2 FQNEAQ. V was pared by 5 bases and J by 9 bases, with 16 bases of the junction left unmatched. This CDR3 spans 16 amino acids. CDR3 in DNA: TGTGCCAGCAGCGCCGCACTCACCGGGACTATTTTTGAGCAGTTCTTC. Translation: CASSAALTGTIFEQFF. The entire variable domain, with the rest obtained from reference TRBV7-8 and TRBJ2-1, is as follows: GAGVSQSPRYKVAKRGQDVALRCDPISGHVSLFWYQQALGQGPEFLTYFQNEAQLDKSGLPSDRFFAERPEGSVSTLKIQRTQQEDSAVYLCASSAALTGTIFEQFFGPGTRLTVL.

The rearrangement links TRBV6-2 or TRBV6-3 to TRBJ1-1; no reliable D call. Per germline, CDR1 MNHEY and CDR2 SVGEGT. This CDR3 contains 12 residues. Deletions cut 3 bases from V and 6 bases from J, with 8 bases between. The CDR3 nucleotides read TGTGCCAGCAGTTATCAGCAGGCTGAAGCTTTCTTT. Its translation: CASSYQQAEAFF.

The chain recombines TRBV5-5 with TRBJ2-7; D possibly corresponds to TRBD1 (5 bases). V was cut by 0 bases and J by 0 bases, with 13 bases left in between. CDR1 SGHKS and CDR2 YYEKEE come from the germline V gene (reference sequence). This CDR3 has 16 residues. CDR3 DNA: TGTGCCAGCAGCTTGGTTGGGCAGGGAAGCTCCTACGAGCAGTACTTC. This gives the protein CASSLVGQGSSYEQYF.

V and J are TRBV10-2 and TRBJ1-5; 8 nucleotides line up with TRBD1. Per germline, CDR1 WSHSY and CDR2 SAAADI. CDR3 length equals 15 residues. V gave up 6 bases and J gave up 0 bases; unmatched junction bases: 4. The CDR3 is CASSGTGHSNQPQHF. The CDR3 DNA sequence: TGCGCCAGCAGCGGGACAGGTCATAGCAATCAGCCCCAGCATTTT.

This sequence joins TRBV28 and TRBJ1-1; maybe TRBD1 (6 bases). The length of the CDR3 is 15 residues. Germline V gene data show CDR1 as MDHEN and CDR2 as SYDVKM. Trimming removed 8 bases from V and 6 bases from J, with 22 bases in between. The CDR3 nucleotides are TGTGCCAGCCTCAGTGCAACAGGGATGAGTCCTGAAGCTTTCTTT. Protein: CASLSATGMSPEAFF.

This clone has only one observation. The chain employs TRBV30 and TRBJ1-1; no reliable D call. Germline CDR1 and CDR2: GTSNPN and SVGIG (reference sequence). The CDR3 is made up of 15 amino acids. With 0 bases removed from V and 3 bases from J, the gap between germline ends came to 14 bases. DNA for the CDR3: TGTGCCTGGAGTGTCTCCCCTGGGCCCCACACTGAAGCTTTCTTT. Translated, it gives CAWSVSPGPHTEAFF.

This clone was observed a single time. This chain joins TRBV19 and TRBJ2-6, with D perhaps TRBD1 (5 bases). The CDR3 is made up of 15 amino acids. V shed 7 bases and J shed 0 bases, with 10 bases lying between them. The germline V gene has CDR1 LNHDA and CDR2 SQIVND (reference sequence). This chain's CDR3 is CASKQDHSGANVLTF. CDR3 sequence (DNA): TGTGCCAGTAAACAGGACCACTCTGGGGCCAACGTCCTGACTTTC.

This clone was observed a few times. The CDR3 region has the DNA TGTGCCAGCAATGGGAAATACACCGGGGAGCTGTTTTTT. Translation: CASNGKYTGELFF. This sequence joins TRBV6-1 and TRBJ2-2; no clear D. The CDR3 runs to 13 residues. Per germline, CDR1 MNHNS and CDR2 SASEGT. V gave up 7 bases and J gave up 3 bases, with 9 bases separating them.

The V call is TRBV19, the J call TRBJ1-3, with D maybe TRBD1 (6 bases). Germline CDR1 is LNHDA and CDR2 is SQIVND (reference sequence). V shed 3 bases and J shed 6 bases, with 18 bases lying between them. The CDR3 loop spans 16 amino acids. In DNA, the CDR3 is TGTGCCAGTAGTATCGACGGGGGCCATCTAGAAAACACCATATATTTT. Protein sequence: CASSIDGGHLENTIYF.

This rearrangement joins TRBV5-1 to TRBJ1-5; TRBD1 aligns across 7 bases. Looked up from germline, CDR1 is SGHRS and CDR2 is YFSETQ. After removal of 0 bases from V and 5 bases from J, the junction contained 8 bases not matched to a gene. The CDR3 has 16 residues. The CDR3 loop reads CASSLGGQAFYQPQHF. The CDR3 DNA is TGCGCCAGCAGCTTGGGAGGACAGGCGTTTTATCAGCCCCAGCATTTT.

The chain links TRBV19 to TRBJ1-2; 8 nucleotides align to TRBD1. Trimming at V came to 5 bases and at J to 7 bases, leaving 9 bases not matched to a gene. This CDR3 comprises 14 residues. CDR1 and CDR2 (germline): LNHDA, SQIVND (reference sequence). For the CDR3, the DNA is TGTGCCAGTAGTCCTCGGACAGGGAGGACTGGCTACACCTTC. Amino acid sequence: CASSPRTGRTGYTF.

V usage is TRBV7-2 and J usage is TRBJ1-5, with no clear D. The CDR3 is made up of 12 amino acids. Germline CDR1 and CDR2: SGHTA and FQGNSA. V dropped 5 bases and J dropped 5 bases, with 7 bases sitting between them. For the CDR3, the DNA is TGTGCCAGCAGCCCCCGGGATCAGCCCCAGCATTTT. It yields the protein CASSPRDQPQHF. Full variable domain (rest looked up from reference TRBV7-2 and TRBJ1-5): GAGVSQSPSNKVTEKGKDVELRCDPISGHTALYWYRQSLGQGLEFLIYFQGNSAPDKSGLPSDRFSAERTGGSVSTLTIQRTQQEDSAVYLCASSPRDQPQHFGDGTRLSIL.

The chain links TRBV7-6 to TRBJ2-2; TRBD1 is a possible D gene (6 bases). The V and J ends lost 1 base and 0 bases respectively, with 9 bases between them. The germline V gene has CDR1 SGHVS and CDR2 FNYEAQ. The CDR3 is 16 residues long. The DNA of the CDR3 is TGTGCCAGCAGCTTAGAGACAGGAACGAACACCGGGGAGCTGTTTTTT. Its translation: CASSLETGTNTGELFF.

The J gene is TRBJ2-1, the V gene TRBV19; tentative D call: TRBD2 (6 bases). The CDR3 has 16 amino acids. Trimming removed 2 bases at V and 2 bases at J, with 13 bases between. Germline values: CDR1 LNHDA, CDR2 SQIVND (reference sequence). CDR3 region: CASSILEGNPYNEQFF. The DNA for the CDR3 is TGTGCCAGTAGTATACTGGAGGGCAACCCCTACAATGAGCAGTTCTTC.